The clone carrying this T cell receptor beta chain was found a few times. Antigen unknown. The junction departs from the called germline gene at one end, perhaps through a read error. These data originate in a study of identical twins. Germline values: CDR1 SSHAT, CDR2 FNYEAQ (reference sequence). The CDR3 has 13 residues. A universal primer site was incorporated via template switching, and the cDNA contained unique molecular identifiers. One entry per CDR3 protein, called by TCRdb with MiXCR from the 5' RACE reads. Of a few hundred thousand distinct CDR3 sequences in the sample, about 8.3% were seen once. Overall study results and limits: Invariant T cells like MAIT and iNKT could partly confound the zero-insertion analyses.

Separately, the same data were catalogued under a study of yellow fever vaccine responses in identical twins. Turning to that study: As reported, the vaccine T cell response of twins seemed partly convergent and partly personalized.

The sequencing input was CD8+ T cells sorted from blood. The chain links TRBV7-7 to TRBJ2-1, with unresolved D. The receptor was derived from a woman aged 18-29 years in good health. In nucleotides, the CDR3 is TGTGCTAGCAGCTTATACTTAGCCGATGAGCAGTTCTTC. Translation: CASSLYLADEQFF.